The 21 T cell receptor beta chains presented below share a single source sample, sequenced in a study of CD8 T cells in Susac syndrome. An input of 0.5 to 1 ug of RNA was subjected to reverse transcription using random hexamers. One entry per CDR3 protein results from TCRdb running MiXCR on the immunoSEQ multiplex PCR reads. Among 250,000 to 300,000 distinct CDR3 sequences listed, 70% to 90% were seen once. Sequenced input: CD8+ T cells from PBMCs. Receptors were obtained from a human donor with multiple sclerosis.

V gene TRBV2 combines with J gene TRBJ1-2, with 9 bases matching TRBD1. The ends lost 3 bases at V and 6 bases at J; junction bases unmatched: 5. Per germline, CDR1 SNHLY and CDR2 FYNNEI. CDR3 length equals 14 residues. CDR3 region: CASSDPGQGNGYTF. In DNA, the CDR3 is TGTGCCAGCAGTGACCCGGGACAGGGCAATGGCTACACCTTC.

This clonotype was recorded once. The genes are TRBV5-6 and TRBJ2-2; 8 positions match TRBD1. Germline CDR1 reads SGHDT; CDR2 reads YYEEEE. This CDR3 has 17 residues. The V segment lost 0 bases and the J segment 6 bases; nucleotides outside the gene matches: 10. This CDR3 reads CASSLDLTGALAGELFF. DNA of the CDR3: TGTGCCAGCAGCTTGGACCTGACAGGGGCATTGGCCGGGGAGCTGTTTTTT.

This clonotype was observed at least ten times. The rearrangement joins TRBV9 to TRBJ2-7; TRBD2 matches at 8 bases. In germline, CDR1 is SGDLS, CDR2 YYNGEE. This CDR3 has 13 amino acids. The junction had 2 bases not matched to a gene; V was cut back by 4 bases and J by 2 bases. The CDR3 spells CASSPGGAYEQYF. Written as DNA, the CDR3 is TGTGCCAGCAGCCCGGGGGGGGCCTACGAGCAGTACTTC.

V gene TRBV18 combines with J gene TRBJ1-4; no definite D call. V was trimmed by 2 bases and J by 5 bases, leaving 15 bases between them. The CDR3 is 16 amino acids. Per germline, CDR1 KGHSH and CDR2 LQKENI. The CDR3 here is CASSPEIWAPNEKLFF. CDR3 bases: TGTGCCAGCTCACCAGAGATATGGGCCCCGAATGAAAAACTGTTTTTT.

The J gene is TRBJ1-2, the V gene TRBV10-3; D gene unclear. Germline V lookup: CDR1 ENHRY, CDR2 SYGVKD. Trimming left V 0 bases short and J 3 bases short, with 14 bases between. There are 16 residues in the CDR3. CDR3 amino acids: CAISESPLTVDYGYTF. The CDR3 DNA is TGTGCCATCAGTGAGTCGCCCCTAACGGTGGACTATGGCTACACCTTC.

This clonotype was recorded once. This chain connects TRBV23-1 to TRBJ2-1; D remains unclear. TRBV23-1 is sorted into the ORF group, with uncertain function. V was clipped by 7 bases and J by 5 bases, with 21 bases between them. This CDR3 has 16 amino acids. The CDR3 DNA reads as TGCGCCAGCACCTGCCGGTCTTCTGTGAGGAACAATGAGCAGTTCTTC. Protein product: CASTCRSSVRNNEQFF.

The chain is built from TRBV6-5 and TRBJ2-3, with 8 positions matching TRBD2. The length of the CDR3 is 19 residues. The V segment lost 0 bases and the J segment 6 bases; nucleotides outside the gene matches: 17. Germline assignment: CDR1 MNHEY and CDR2 SVGAGI. CDR3 DNA sequence: TGTGCCAGCAGTTACTCACCGGGAGGGCTTGGTCTTAAGGGGGATACGCAGTATTTT. Translation gives CASSYSPGGLGLKGDTQYF.

The chain uses TRBV20-1 and TRBJ2-7; D is perhaps TRBD1 or TRBD2 (5 bases each). Germline V lookup: CDR1 DFQATT, CDR2 SNEGSKA (reference sequence). The CDR3 is 18 amino acids. V was pared by 0 bases and J by 2 bases, with 23 bases between. The CDR3, as DNA: TGCAGTGCTAGAGATGGGGACGTGGAGAAGCCCCTCGCCTACGAGCAGTACTTC. Translating gives CSARDGDVEKPLAYEQYF.

The genes are TRBV2 and TRBJ2-5; possibly TRBD1 for D (5 bases). Trimming took 8 bases from V and 2 from J, leaving 9 bases between them. Germline values: CDR1 SNHLY, CDR2 FYNNEI. The CDR3 has 12 amino acids. CDR3 sequence (DNA): TGTGCCAGCTACAGGTCACAAGAGACCCAGTACTTC. It specifies CASYRSQETQYF.

The chain is built from TRBV9 and TRBJ2-2; 9 bases match TRBD2. CDR1 is SGDLS and CDR2 is YYNGEE in the germline V gene. The trim removed 1 base at V and 4 bases at J, leaving 17 bases unmatched. This CDR3 has 20 amino acids. The CDR3 sequence: CASSVSPKVSGTSFTGELFF. As DNA, the CDR3 is TGTGCCAGCAGCGTATCCCCAAAAGTATCCGGGACTAGCTTCACCGGGGAGCTGTTTTTT.

The chain has TRBV9 and TRBJ2-2; possibly TRBD1 for D (6 bases). The germline V gene has CDR1 SGDLS and CDR2 YYNGEE. Between the trimmed V and J ends, which lost 4 bases and 0 bases, there was a span of 19 bases. The CDR3 consists of 18 residues. CDR3 sequence (DNA): TGTGCCAGCAGCTTAAACAGGGATCGGACGTCGAACACCGGGGAGCTGTTTTTT. This translates into CASSLNRDRTSNTGELFF.

V usage is TRBV7-3 and J usage is TRBJ2-1; possibly TRBD1 for D (5 bases). The CDR3 has 13 residues. Germline assignment: CDR1 SGHTA and CDR2 FQGTGA. The ends were cut back, 6 bases at V and 5 bases at J, with 11 bases in the middle. The CDR3 protein is CASRAGAHNEQFF. Here the CDR3 DNA reads TGTGCCAGCAGGGCTGGGGCTCACAATGAGCAGTTCTTC.

V usage is TRBV7-9 and J usage is TRBJ1-1; maybe TRBD1 (5 bases). Per germline, CDR1 SEHNR and CDR2 FQNEAQ (reference sequence). The CDR3 consists of 13 residues. The V end lost 4 bases, the J end lost 1 base, and 7 bases lay between the germline ends. The CDR3 DNA follows: TGTGCCAGCAGCTCAGGGTGGAACACTGAAGCTTTCTTT. Translating gives CASSSGWNTEAFF.

The chain couples TRBV30 to TRBJ2-3; D may correspond to TRBD1 or TRBD2 (5 bases each). Germline-derived CDR1 and CDR2 are GTSNPN and SVGIG (reference sequence). The length of the CDR3 is 17 residues. Trimming stripped 6 bases from V and 8 bases from J, with 30 bases between. The CDR3 sequence is CACQGRGIARDDGTQYF. The CDR3, as DNA: TGTGCCTGTCAGGGAAGGGGCATAGCCCGGGACGACGGTACGCAGTATTTT. The whole variable domain, remainder taken from reference TRBV30 and TRBJ2-3, is SQTIHQWPATLVQPVGSPLSLECTVEGTSNPNLYWYRQAAGRGLQLLFYSVGIGQISSEVPQNLSASRPQDRQFILSSKKLLLSDSGFYLCACQGRGIARDDGTQYFGPGTRLTVL.

The CDR3 protein is CASSPGTEGDNEQFF. CDR3 DNA sequence: TGTGCCAGCAGCCCCGGGACAGAGGGGGACAATGAGCAGTTCTTC. V usage is TRBV4-2 and J usage is TRBJ2-1; 7 bases map to TRBD1. V lost 4 bases and J lost 5; bases outside the gene matches: 8. The CDR3 runs 15 residues. Germline CDR1 LGHNA, CDR2 YNFKEQ.

The chain links TRBV7-6 to TRBJ2-7; TRBD2 agrees at 7 bases. CDR1 and CDR2 from the germline V gene are SGHVS and FNYEAQ. The trim removed 11 bases at V and 11 bases at J, leaving 9 bases unmatched. The CDR3 covers 10 residues. The DNA for the CDR3 is TGTGCCCGCGGGAGTGGAGTGGAGTACTTC. Translation: CARGSGVEYF.

This rearrangement joins TRBV9 to TRBJ2-7; 11 bases agree with TRBD2. V dropped 3 bases and J dropped 3; count of bases not matched to a gene: 5. Germline values: CDR1 SGDLS, CDR2 YYNGEE. The CDR3 covers 15 residues. The CDR3 bases are TGTGCCAGCAGCGCAACCGGGACTAGCGGCTACGAGCAGTACTTC. Its protein is CASSATGTSGYEQYF.

V and J are TRBV20-1 and TRBJ2-1; 8 nucleotides match TRBD2. The germline CDR1 and CDR2 sequences are DFQATT and SNEGSKA (reference sequence). Trimming cost V 6 bases and J 12 bases; bases outside gene matches: 4. This CDR3 region has 10 residues. The CDR3 spells CSARLASQFF. The DNA for the CDR3 is TGCAGTGCCAGACTAGCGTCGCAGTTCTTC.

This chain links TRBV6-5 with TRBJ2-7; 7 nucleotides align to TRBD2. The germline V gene has CDR1 MNHEY and CDR2 SVGAGI. With V trimmed by 10 bases and J by 2 bases, 11 bases remained unmatched. This CDR3 is built from 14 residues. The CDR3 coding sequence is TGTGCCACCGGGAGGTGGCAGAGAGCCTACGAGCAGTACTTC. It translates to CATGRWQRAYEQYF.

The chain has TRBV20-1 and TRBJ2-7; 7 nucleotides match TRBD1. Germline CDR1 and CDR2: DFQATT and SNEGSKA (reference sequence). The length of the CDR3 is 14 residues. The V segment lost 0 bases and the J segment 0 bases; nucleotides outside the gene matches: 2. Here the CDR3 DNA reads TGCAGTGCTAGAGAACGGGACAGCTCCTACGAGCAGTACTTC. It translates to CSARERDSSYEQYF.

This chain joins TRBV20-1 and TRBJ2-7, with 8 bases lining up with TRBD2. The V segment lost 5 bases and the J segment 0 bases; nucleotides outside the gene matches: 12. The length of the CDR3 is 16 residues. Per the germline V gene, CDR1 is DFQATT and CDR2 is SNEGSKA (reference sequence). CDR3: CSAFPSSGPPSYEQYF. CDR3 DNA: TGCAGTGCTTTCCCCTCTAGCGGGCCACCCTCCTACGAGCAGTACTTC.